The rows below give T cell receptor beta chains drawn from one sample of a study of shared clonotypes between healthy human individuals. This table comes from immunoSEQ multiplex PCR, and its TCRdb copy is limited to in-frame clones, with some not included. This repertoire shows a few million clones, more than 80% found once; its top ten account for about 0.13%. Sequenced input: naive CD4+ T cells sorted from blood. These TCRs come from a man aged 18 to 30 in good health. The CDR3 runs from the conserved cysteine through the conserved F or W. The order of the fields is clone size, V gene, J gene, D gene, CDR3 DNA, CDR3 protein. D genes are given only for firm matches. Only part of the rows carry a size: once, few, many, or a class if the clone is expanded.

NA	TRBV5-6	TRBJ1-5	NA	TGTGCCAGCAGTCGTGGAAGCAGTGGCCGGCAGCCCCAGCATTTT	CASSRGSSGRQPQHF
NA	TRBV20-1	TRBJ2-3	NA	TGCAGTGGGCAAGGATTAGATACGCAGTATTTT	CSGQGLDTQYF
NA	TRBV27	TRBJ2-3	TRBD2	TGTGCCAGCAGTTCAGCGGGAGAAAAGGCAGATACGCAGTATTTT	CASSSAGEKADTQYF
NA	TRBV9	TRBJ2-3	TRBD2	TGTGCCAGCAGCGTAGTAGCGGGGGCCACAGATACGCAGTATTTT	CASSVVAGATDTQYF
NA	TRBV5-6	TRBJ2-1	TRBD2	TGTGCCAGCAGCTTGGTAGCGGGAGACTACAATGAGCAGTTCTTC	CASSLVAGDYNEQFF
NA	TRBV19	TRBJ2-7	NA	TGTGCCAGTAGTATTTCGGGAACCGGGACCAACGAGCAGTACTTC	CASSISGTGTNEQYF
NA	TRBV10-1	TRBJ2-7	TRBD1	TGCGCCAGCAGCCAGGGACAGGGGGGAACCTACGAGCAGTACTTC	CASSQGQGGTYEQYF
NA	TRBV4-2	TRBJ1-2	NA	TGTGCCAGCAGCCAAGACACAGGCTACACCTTC	CASSQDTGYTF
few	TRBV7-9	TRBJ2-7	NA	TGTGCCAGCAGCGCAGGTGGGGGGTCCTACGAGCAGTACTTC	CASSAGGGSYEQYF
NA	TRBV28	TRBJ1-2	NA	TGTGCCAGCAGCGACCTGGGAAAGGACTATGGCTACACCTTC	CASSDLGKDYGYTF
NA	TRBV25-1	TRBJ1-5	NA	TGTGCCAGCAGTGGGGCGCTTGGACGTTCCAATCAGCCCCAGCATTTT	CASSGALGRSNQPQHF
NA	TRBV28	TRBJ2-7	TRBD2	TGTGCCAGCAGTTTGACAACTAGCGGGAGGAACGAGCAGTACTTC	CASSLTTSGRNEQYF
NA	TRBV27	TRBJ2-1	NA	TGTGCCAGCAGTTTATCGAGGAATGAGCAGTTCTTC	CASSLSRNEQFF
few	TRBV5-3	TRBJ1-1	NA	TGTGCCAGAAGCTCCTGCGGAGAGGTATGCACTGAAGCTTTCTTT	CARSSCGEVCTEAFF
NA	TRBV18	TRBJ1-3	NA	TGTGCCAGCTCACCACAAGGGACACCGAGCTCTGGAAACACCATATATTTT	CASSPQGTPSSGNTIYF
NA	TRBV18	TRBJ2-5	NA	TGTGCCAGCTCACCAGTAGGTCCCAGGGCCCAAGAGACCCAGTACTTC	CASSPVGPRAQETQYF
NA	TRBV4-3	TRBJ2-7	NA	TGCGCCAGCAGCCAAGAAGGGAGCAAGAAAAACGAGCAGTACTTC	CASSQEGSKKNEQYF
NA	TRBV4-1	TRBJ2-5	NA	TGCGCCAGCAGCCCTGGTCCCGGGACCTATATCCAAGAGACCCAGTACTTC	CASSPGPGTYIQETQYF
NA	TRBV6-5	TRBJ1-1	NA	TGTGCCAGCAAAGGGGGGACGTCTGAAGCTTTCTTT	CASKGGTSEAFF
NA	TRBV11-2	TRBJ2-3	NA	TGTGCCAGCAGCTCGAAACAGGTTACAGATACGCAGTATTTT	CASSSKQVTDTQYF
NA	TRBV9	TRBJ2-7	NA	TGTGCCAGCAGCGTAGGAGGAACAGGCTCGGGTGAGCAGTACTTC	CASSVGGTGSGEQYF
NA	TRBV20-1	TRBJ2-7	NA	TGCAGTGCGGCCGGCCCCTACGAGCAGTACTTC	CSAAGPYEQYF
NA	TRBV7-9	TRBJ2-3	NA	TGTGCCAGCAGCTTAGACGGGCCCACAGATACGCAGTATTTT	CASSLDGPTDTQYF
NA	TRBV19	TRBJ1-1	NA	TGTGCCAGTACGTACGGGCAGGGCCGGAGGACTGAAGCTTTCTTT	CASTYGQGRRTEAFF
NA	TRBV30	TRBJ1-1	NA	TGTGCCTGGAGTCGAAACTTGGCGGGACTCCCGAACACTGAAGCTTTCTTT	CAWSRNLAGLPNTEAFF
NA	TRBV30	TRBJ1-3	NA	TGTGCCTGGAGTGTACGCAGGGGAAGCGGAAACACCATATATTTT	CAWSVRRGSGNTIYF
once	TRBV7-8	TRBJ2-3	NA	TGTGCCAGCAGCTTAGGGACTTTCACAGATACGCAGTATTTT	CASSLGTFTDTQYF
NA	TRBV2	TRBJ2-1	NA	TGTGCCAGCAGTGAATGGACTGGGGGGGGCCATGAGCAGTTCTTC	CASSEWTGGGHEQFF
NA	TRBV5-1	TRBJ2-1	NA	TGCGCCAGCAGCCCGGGGGACAGAGACTACAATGAGCAGTTCTTC	CASSPGDRDYNEQFF
NA	TRBV6-5	TRBJ1-2	NA	TGTGCCAGCAGTTACGTACAGCTGAATACTAACTATGGCTACACCTTC	CASSYVQLNTNYGYTF
NA	TRBV7-2	TRBJ2-2	TRBD1	TGTGCCAGCAGCCCGCGGACAGGGACCGGGGAGCTGTTTTTT	CASSPRTGTGELFF
few	TRBV29-1	TRBJ1-5	NA	TGCAGCGCCGCGGGCACACTAAATCAGCCCCAGCATTTT	CSAAGTLNQPQHF
NA	TRBV5-1	TRBJ2-2	NA	TGCGCCAGCAGCTTGGGACTAGGGAAGAACACCGGGGAGCTGTTTTTT	CASSLGLGKNTGELFF
NA	TRBV4-1	TRBJ1-2	TRBD1	TGCGCCAGCAGCCAAGGTACAGGGGGCACTAACTATGGCTACACCTTC	CASSQGTGGTNYGYTF
NA	TRBV5-1	TRBJ1-2	TRBD1	TGCGCCAGCAGCTTCGGGACAGGGGGCGCAGGAGGCTACACCTTC	CASSFGTGGAGGYTF
NA	TRBV28	TRBJ1-2	NA	TGTGCCAGCAGAGACAGTAAATATGGCTACACCTTC	CASRDSKYGYTF
NA	TRBV5-6	TRBJ1-6	NA	TGTGCCAGCAGCTTGAGACGACAAAGGTACTATAATTCACCCCTCCACTTT	CASSLRRQRYYNSPLHF
NA	TRBV7-2	TRBJ2-7	TRBD2	TGTGCCAGCAGCTTAGCTAGCGGGAGTTTCATCGAGCAGTACTTC	CASSLASGSFIEQYF
NA	TRBV18	TRBJ1-4	NA	TGTGCCAGCTCACCTAGCTATGGTGAAAAACTGTTTTTT	CASSPSYGEKLFF
NA	TRBV5-1	TRBJ1-1	NA	TGCGCCAGCAGCTTGGAGTTCGGGGGCACTGAAGCTTTCTTT	CASSLEFGGTEAFF
NA	TRBV6-5	TRBJ2-7	NA	TGTGCCAGCAGTTACCAGAGGTACTCCTACGAGCAGTACTTC	CASSYQRYSYEQYF
once	TRBV7-9	TRBJ2-5	TRBD1	TGTGCCAGCAGCTCTCGTCCGGGACAGGGACAAGAGACCCAGTACTTC	CASSSRPGQGQETQYF
NA	TRBV19	TRBJ1-1	NA	TGTGCCAGTAGTATGGGAGGAGACAGGCGGAACACTGAAGCTTTCTTT	CASSMGGDRRNTEAFF
NA	TRBV18	TRBJ1-2	NA	TGTGCCAGCTCACCGGACAGCTTAGATGGCTACACCTTC	CASSPDSLDGYTF
NA	TRBV5-5	TRBJ1-3	NA	TGTGCCAGCAGCTTGGCCGGGGGTAATCCTGGAAACACCATATATTTT	CASSLAGGNPGNTIYF
once	TRBV5-4	TRBJ1-4	NA	TGTGCCAGCAGCCCCGACAGCTATAATGAAAAACTGTTTTTT	CASSPDSYNEKLFF
NA	TRBV5-4	TRBJ2-7	TRBD1	TGTGCCAGCAGCAGCGCTCCCGGGACAGGGGCCCACGAGCAGTACTTC	CASSSAPGTGAHEQYF
few	TRBV30	TRBJ1-5	NA	TGTGCCTGGAGTGTAGGGACCGGTTATAGCAATCAGCCCCAGCATTTT	CAWSVGTGYSNQPQHF
NA	TRBV27	TRBJ1-6	NA	TGTGCCAGCAGTTTATCAGGGTCGAAAAATTCACCCCTCCACTTT	CASSLSGSKNSPLHF
NA	TRBV7-2	TRBJ2-1	NA	TGTGCCAGCAGCCAGTCACGGCCAGCTTTGGGCAATGAGCAGTTCTTC	CASSQSRPALGNEQFF
NA	TRBV7-9	TRBJ2-6	NA	TGTGCCAGCAGCTTAGCACAGCCCTCTGGGGCCAACGTCCTGACTTTC	CASSLAQPSGANVLTF
once	TRBV29-1	TRBJ2-1	NA	TGCAGCGGAAAGACCCAACAGAGCTACAATGAGCAGTTCTTC	CSGKTQQSYNEQFF
NA	TRBV5-1	TRBJ1-3	NA	TGCGCCAGCAGCCCCATCTACAGGGAGAAGGCTGGAAACACCATATATTTT	CASSPIYREKAGNTIYF
NA	TRBV11-2	TRBJ1-2	TRBD1	TGTGCCAGCAGCCCCGGGACAGGGAACTATGGCTACACCTTC	CASSPGTGNYGYTF
few	TRBV28	TRBJ1-1	TRBD1	TGTGCCAGCAGTTTGCTAAAAGGGGGCGCGGGCACTGAAGCTTTCTTT	CASSLLKGGAGTEAFF
NA	TRBV21-1	TRBJ2-6	NA	TGTGCCAGCAGCAAAATTGAGGGGAAAGGGGCCAACGTCCTGACTTTC	CASSKIEGKGANVLTF
NA	TRBV6-5	TRBJ1-6	NA	TGTGCCAGCAGTGACAGGTTCTATAATTCACCCCTCCACTTT	CASSDRFYNSPLHF
NA	TRBV9	TRBJ2-7	NA	TGTGCCAGCAGCGTCGGGGGGCGTAGCGAGCAGTACTTC	CASSVGGRSEQYF
NA	TRBV7-2	TRBJ1-6	NA	TGTGCCAGCAGCTTATTCGCGGATAATTCACCCCTCCACTTT	CASSLFADNSPLHF